Each of the 17 T cell receptor beta chains below was sequenced from the same sample in a study of neoadjuvant anti-PD-1 for oral cavity cancer. The protocol was immunoSEQ multiplex PCR, while the TCRdb copy is restricted to in-frame clones and leaves out a portion. The sample has about 6,600 clones; less than 45% are singletons. The sequencing used tumor tissue, collected before nivolumab (anti-PD-1) treatment. All receptors come from a person aged 40 to 85 with oral cavity squamous cell carcinoma.

A few counts support this clone. This sequence joins TRBV18 and TRBJ2-3; no definite D call. Trimming removed 2 bases from V and 0 bases from J, with 0 bases in between. The CDR3 runs 12 residues. Germline loops: CDR1 KGHSH, CDR2 LQKENI. The CDR3 DNA sequence: TGTGCCAGCTCACCAAGCACAGATACGCAGTATTTT. As protein: CASSPSTDTQYF.

This clone was counted a few times. The V and J genes are TRBV30 and TRBJ1-5, with D perhaps TRBD1 (5 bases). The V and J ends lost 2 bases and 6 bases respectively, with 14 bases between them. This CDR3 has 14 amino acids. Germline assignment: CDR1 GTSNPN and CDR2 SVGIG (reference sequence). The CDR3 sequence is CAWSKGVGSQPQHF. The DNA of the CDR3 is TGTGCCTGGAGTAAAGGGGTCGGGAGTCAGCCCCAGCATTTT. Together with reference TRBV30 and TRBJ1-5, the CDR3 gives the full variable domain: SQTIHQWPATLVQPVGSPLSLECTVEGTSNPNLYWYRQAAGRGLQLLFYSVGIGQISSEVPQNLSASRPQDRQFILSSKKLLLSDSGFYLCAWSKGVGSQPQHFGDGTRLSIL.

By share of the sample, this clone is medium-sized (0.01 to 0.1%). The chain joins TRBV5-1 to TRBJ2-1, with D perhaps matching TRBD1 or TRBD2 (5 bases each). The ends were cut back, 0 bases at V and 7 bases at J, with 5 bases in the middle. The CDR3 has 12 residues. Germline CDR1 reads SGHRS; CDR2 reads YFSETQ. CDR3 region: CASSLGGNEQFF. CDR3 coding DNA: TGCGCCAGCAGCTTGGGGGGGAATGAGCAGTTCTTC.

This clone was observed a handful of times. V and J are TRBV7-2 and TRBJ1-5, with unresolved D. CDR1 and CDR2 (germline): SGHTA, FQGNSA. Trimming took 3 bases from V and 1 from J, leaving 10 bases between them. The CDR3 is 15 residues long. The CDR3 region has the DNA TGTGCCAGCAGCTTGGGTTTTGTGAGCAATCAGCCCCAGCATTTT. It translates to CASSLGFVSNQPQHF.

This clone was seen more than once but under ten times. The chain couples TRBV18 to TRBJ2-1; TRBD1 is a possible D gene (6 bases). Trimming removed 5 bases from V and 7 bases from J, with 15 bases in between. CDR1 is KGHSH, CDR2 LQKENI, per germline. The CDR3 consists of 14 residues. The CDR3 DNA sequence: TGTGCCAGCTCAGCCGGACAGCCGGGGAATGAGCAGTTCTTC. It is translated as CASSAGQPGNEQFF.

This sequence joins TRBV7-7 and TRBJ2-5; TRBD1 matches 8 bases. The germline V gene encodes CDR1 SSHAT and CDR2 FNYEAQ (reference sequence). Trimming removed 1 base from V and 4 bases from J; junction bases left unmatched: 5. This CDR3 spans 15 amino acids. The CDR3 coding sequence is TGTGCCAGCAGCTTAGACGGACAGGGCGGAGAGACCCAGTACTTC. The encoded protein is CASSLDGQGGETQYF. Looking up the rest from reference TRBV7-7 and TRBJ2-5 gives the full variable domain: GAGVSQSPRYKVTKRGQDVTLRCDPISSHATLYWYQQALGQGPEFLTYFNYEAQPDKSGLPSDRFSAERPEGSISTLTIQRTEQRDSAMYRCASSLDGQGGETQYFGPGTRLLVL.

This clone has a handful of counts. The chain is built from TRBV5-1 and TRBJ1-3, with unresolved D. Germline V lookup: CDR1 SGHRS, CDR2 YFSETQ. CDR3 length equals 14 residues. With 4 bases removed from V and 4 bases from J, the gap between germline ends came to 12 bases. The CDR3: CASSPNVGGNTIYF. CDR3 DNA: TGCGCCAGCAGCCCTAATGTGGGAGGAAACACCATATATTTT.

V is TRBV2 and J is TRBJ2-7, with TRBD1 identical over 8 bases. With 8 bases clipped from V and 4 bases from J, the junction kept 10 bases outside the gene matches. Germline loops: CDR1 SNHLY, CDR2 FYNNEI. This CDR3 is built from 14 residues. This CDR3 is CASEVRTGNYEQYF. CDR3 in DNA: TGTGCCAGCGAAGTTCGGACAGGGAATTACGAGCAGTACTTC.

This clone turned up a few times. The rearrangement links TRBV7-9 to TRBJ1-1; 8 bases agree with TRBD1. Germline V gene data show CDR1 as SEHNR and CDR2 as FQNEAQ (reference sequence). After removal of 3 bases from V and 10 bases from J, the junction contained 7 bases not matched to a gene. The CDR3 runs to 13 residues. The CDR3 DNA reads TGTGCCAGCAGCTTGCGCGACAGGGGCAGAGCTTTCTTT. Its protein product is CASSLRDRGRAFF.

This chain uses TRBV19 with TRBJ1-4; 8 nucleotides agree with TRBD1. The germline CDR1 and CDR2 sequences are LNHDA and SQIVND (reference sequence). V trimming: 9 bases; J trimming: 10 bases; junction bases outside the gene matches: 16. The CDR3 is made up of 15 amino acids. The CDR3 sequence: CASRIDGQGASKLFF. CDR3 sequence (DNA): TGTGCCAGCAGAATCGACGGTCAGGGGGCCTCAAAACTGTTTTTT.

This chain connects TRBV10-1 to TRBJ2-1; D tentatively reads TRBD1 or TRBD2 (5 bases each). V was trimmed by 4 bases and J by 0 bases, leaving 7 bases between them. Germline V gives CDR1 WNHNN, CDR2 SYGVQD (reference sequence). The CDR3 sequence is 14 residues long. CDR3 region: CASSAGSSYNEQFF. The CDR3, as DNA: TGCGCCAGCAGTGCAGGGAGCTCCTACAATGAGCAGTTCTTC.

This rearrangement joins TRBV5-6 to TRBJ2-2, with TRBD2 matching over 8 bases. The CDR3 is 16 residues long. V shed 2 bases, J shed 3 bases, and the junction held 6 bases outside the gene matches. Germline assignment: CDR1 SGHDT and CDR2 YYEEEE. CDR3 region: CASSFYVAGYTGELFF. CDR3 in DNA: TGTGCCAGCAGCTTTTATGTAGCGGGGTACACCGGGGAGCTGTTTTTT.

The chain carries TRBV7-9 and TRBJ2-3; 8 nucleotides match TRBD1. The CDR3 is 18 amino acids. Germline-derived CDR1 and CDR2 are SEHNR and FQNEAQ (reference sequence). V lost 5 bases to trimming and J lost 0 bases; unmatched junction nucleotides: 13. This CDR3 reads CASSPDRGPIVSTDTQYF. The CDR3, as DNA: TGTGCCAGCAGCCCCGACAGGGGCCCTATAGTCAGCACAGATACGCAGTATTTT.

The J gene is TRBJ2-3, the V gene TRBV7-2, with 11 bases lining up with TRBD2. Per the germline V gene, CDR1 is SGHTA and CDR2 is FQGNSA. V lost 4 bases, J lost 6 bases, and 3 bases stayed unmatched. There are 14 residues in the CDR3. CDR3 protein: CASSSRTSGDTQYF. In DNA, the CDR3 is TGTGCCAGCAGCTCGAGGACTAGCGGGGATACGCAGTATTTT.

This clone was observed once. This chain connects TRBV6-6 to TRBJ2-2; perhaps TRBD1 as D (5 bases). CDR1 and CDR2 (germline): MNHNY, SVGAGI (reference sequence). The CDR3 covers 15 residues. V lost 2 bases, J lost 4 bases, and 11 bases lay in between. The DNA of the CDR3 is TGTGCCAGCAGTTACCTTACCAGGGCCACCGGGGAGCTGTTTTTT. It is translated as CASSYLTRATGELFF.

This chain links TRBV5-1 with TRBJ1-2; tentatively, D is TRBD1 (5 bases). The CDR3 is made up of 13 amino acids. Trimming removed 4 bases from V and 0 bases from J, with 7 bases in between. CDR1 is SGHRS, CDR2 YFSETQ, per germline. This CDR3 is CASSQGANYGYTF. The CDR3 nucleotides are TGCGCCAGCAGCCAAGGGGCTAACTATGGCTACACCTTC.

The chain joins TRBV27 to TRBJ1-4, with D possibly matching TRBD1 (5 bases). Per germline, CDR1 MNHEY and CDR2 SMNVEV (reference sequence). The CDR3 extends over 16 amino acids. V was clipped by 3 bases and J by 7 bases, with 18 bases between them. The CDR3 coding sequence is TGTGCCAGCAGTTTTTTGGGGACTACCGAACTTGAAAAACTGTTTTTT. Protein product: CASSFLGTTELEKLFF.